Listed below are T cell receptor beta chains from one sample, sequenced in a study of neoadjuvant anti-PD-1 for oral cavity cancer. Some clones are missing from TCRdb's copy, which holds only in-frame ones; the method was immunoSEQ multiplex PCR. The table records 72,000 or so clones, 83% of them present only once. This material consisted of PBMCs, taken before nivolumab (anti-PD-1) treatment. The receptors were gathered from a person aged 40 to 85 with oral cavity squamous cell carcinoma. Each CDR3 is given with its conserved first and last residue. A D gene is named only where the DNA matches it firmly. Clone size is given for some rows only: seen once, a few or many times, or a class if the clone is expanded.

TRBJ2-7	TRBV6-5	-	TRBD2	CASWAGVHAEQYF	TGTGCCAGCTGGGCGGGAGTCCACGCCGAGCAGTACTTC
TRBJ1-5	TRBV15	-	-	CATSRDRGGGNQPQHF	TGTGCCACCAGCAGAGATAGGGGTGGAGGCAATCAGCCCCAGCATTTT
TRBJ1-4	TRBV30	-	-	CAWRKGGSGNEKLFF	TGTGCCTGGAGGAAAGGGGGAAGCGGGAATGAAAAACTGTTTTTT
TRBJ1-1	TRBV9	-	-	CASSTGTTWTEAFF	TGTGCCAGCAGCACAGGGACGACGTGGACTGAAGCTTTCTTT
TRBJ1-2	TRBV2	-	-	CASSEWMHGYTF	TGTGCCAGCAGTGAGTGGATGCATGGCTACACCTTC
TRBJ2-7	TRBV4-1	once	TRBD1	CASSQAYRGSYEQYF	TGCGCCAGCAGCCAAGCTTACAGGGGCTCCTACGAGCAGTACTTC
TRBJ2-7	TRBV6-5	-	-	CASARETGPLYEQYF	TGTGCCAGCGCCAGGGAAACGGGACCACTCTACGAGCAGTACTTC
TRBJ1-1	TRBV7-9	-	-	CASSLGRSEAFF	TGTGCCAGCAGCTTAGGGAGATCTGAAGCTTTCTTT
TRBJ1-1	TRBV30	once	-	CAWDATMNTEAFF	TGTGCCTGGGACGCGACAATGAACACTGAAGCTTTCTTT
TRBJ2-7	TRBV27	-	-	CASWGAGSYEQYF	TGTGCCAGCTGGGGAGCAGGAAGCTACGAGCAGTACTTC
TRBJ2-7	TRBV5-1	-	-	CASSLVGSRSEQYF	TGCGCCAGCAGCTTGGTAGGGAGTCGAAGCGAGCAGTACTTC
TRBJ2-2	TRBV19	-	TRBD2	CASSITGLAGGPGTGELFF	TGTGCCAGTAGTATTACGGGACTAGCGGGAGGGCCGGGCACCGGGGAGCTGTTTTTT
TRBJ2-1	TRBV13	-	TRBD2	CASTLAGGSGEQFF	TGTGCCAGCACCTTAGCGGGAGGGTCTGGAGAGCAGTTCTTC
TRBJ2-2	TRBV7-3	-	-	CASSLYVGLARGELFF	TGTGCCAGCAGCCTCTACGTCGGGCTCGCTCGTGGGGAGCTGTTTTTT
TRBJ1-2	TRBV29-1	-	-	CSVRDTGRAYGYTF	TGCAGCGTCCGGGACACCGGGAGAGCTTATGGCTACACCTTC
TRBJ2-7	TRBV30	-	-	CAWRVSYEQYF	TGTGCCTGGAGGGTCTCCTACGAGCAGTACTTC
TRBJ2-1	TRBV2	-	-	CASSEDGVSYNEQFF	TGTGCCAGCAGTGAAGACGGGGTTTCCTACAATGAGCAGTTCTTC
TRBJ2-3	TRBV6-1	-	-	CASSATGGAADTQYF	TGTGCCAGCAGTGCCACGGGTGGGGCGGCAGATACGCAGTATTTT
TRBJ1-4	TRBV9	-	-	CASSAQGGDEKLFF	TGTGCCAGCAGCGCCCAAGGAGGGGATGAAAAACTGTTTTTT
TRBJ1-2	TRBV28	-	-	CASRRGGNYGYTF	TGTGCCAGCAGGAGGGGGGGAAACTATGGCTACACCTTC
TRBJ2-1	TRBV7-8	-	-	CASSLGGLSPQFF	TGTGCCAGCAGCTTAGGGGGTTTATCCCCACAGTTCTTC
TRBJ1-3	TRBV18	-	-	CASSEGGSGNTIYF	TGTGCCAGCTCGGAAGGTGGCTCTGGAAACACCATATATTTT
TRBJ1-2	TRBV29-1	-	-	CSVEGTVGYTF	TGCAGCGTTGAAGGGACAGTCGGCTACACCTTC
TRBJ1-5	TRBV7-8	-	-	CASSLGLINSNQPQHF	TGTGCCAGCAGCTTAGGGCTGATCAATAGCAATCAGCCCCAGCATTTT
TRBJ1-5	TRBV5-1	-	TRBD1	CASSRTGEDQPQHF	TGCGCCAGCAGCCGGACAGGGGAGGATCAGCCCCAGCATTTT
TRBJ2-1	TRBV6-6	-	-	CASAPKKNSDPSLLFF	TGTGCCAGCGCCCCCAAGAAGAACAGCGACCCATCTTTGTTGTTCTTC
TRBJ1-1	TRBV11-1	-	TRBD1	CASSFPRGRNTEAFF	TGTGCCAGCAGCTTCCCCAGGGGGAGGAACACTGAAGCTTTCTTT
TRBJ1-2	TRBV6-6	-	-	CASSPGVNYGYTF	TGTGCCAGCAGTCCAGGAGTTAACTATGGCTACACCTTC
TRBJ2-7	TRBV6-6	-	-	CASSYPGTYEQYF	TGTGCCAGCAGTTACCCCGGAACCTACGAGCAGTACTTC
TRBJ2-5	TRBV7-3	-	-	CASSLPRGPQYF	TGTGCCAGCAGCCTACCCCGTGGACCCCAGTACTTC
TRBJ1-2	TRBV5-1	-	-	CASSEPGEGSGYTF	TGCGCCAGCAGCGAACCGGGCGAGGGGTCTGGCTACACCTTC
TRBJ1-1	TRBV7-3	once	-	CASSLSDGMNTEAFF	TGTGCCAGCAGCTTATCGGACGGGATGAACACTGAAGCTTTCTTT
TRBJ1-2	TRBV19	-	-	CASSPSQGRIGYTF	TGTGCCAGTAGTCCCTCCCAGGGGCGTATCGGCTACACCTTC
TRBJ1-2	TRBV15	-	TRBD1	CATSSQGVGYTF	TGTGCCACCAGCAGCCAGGGGGTTGGCTACACCTTC
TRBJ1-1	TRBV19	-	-	CASSLRGGLNTEAFF	TGTGCCAGTAGTCTACGGGGGGGCTTGAACACTGAAGCTTTCTTT
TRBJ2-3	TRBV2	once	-	CASSSAPTDTQYF	TGTGCCAGCAGTAGCGCGCCCACAGATACGCAGTATTTT
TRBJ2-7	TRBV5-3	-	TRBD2	CARSYNGTSGVYEQYF	TGTGCCAGAAGCTATAATGGGACTAGCGGTGTGTACGAGCAGTACTTC
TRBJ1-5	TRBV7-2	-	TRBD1	CASSLGTGGARQPQHF	TGTGCCAGCAGCTTAGGCACAGGGGGCGCCCGTCAGCCCCAGCATTTT
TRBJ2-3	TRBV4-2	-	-	CASSLKGATDTQYF	TGTGCCAGCAGCCTCAAAGGGGCGACAGATACGCAGTATTTT
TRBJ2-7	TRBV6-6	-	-	CASTPTGSYEQYF	TGTGCCAGCACCCCCACTGGCTCCTACGAGCAGTACTTC
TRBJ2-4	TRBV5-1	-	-	CASSLVAGPNIQYF	TGCGCCAGCAGCTTGGTGGCAGGGCCGAACATTCAGTACTTC
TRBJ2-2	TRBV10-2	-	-	CASSESWTVNTGELFF	TGCGCCAGCAGTGAGTCTTGGACAGTGAACACCGGGGAGCTGTTTTTT
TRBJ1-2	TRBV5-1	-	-	CASSLGAGDIGYTF	TGCGCCAGCAGCTTGGGGGCAGGGGATATTGGCTACACCTTC
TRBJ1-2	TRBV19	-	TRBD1	CAINRGFGYGYTF	TGTGCCATCAACAGGGGATTTGGGTATGGCTACACCTTC
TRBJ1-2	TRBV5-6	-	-	CASSLSLQGDYGYTF	TGTGCCAGCAGCTTATCCTTACAGGGTGACTATGGCTACACCTTC
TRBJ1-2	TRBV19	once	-	CASSPGPNQGYTF	TGTGCCAGTAGCCCGGGGCCCAATCAAGGCTACACCTTC
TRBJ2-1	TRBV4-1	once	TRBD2	CASSQVELAGRPGFF	TGCGCCAGCAGCCAAGTAGAACTAGCGGGACGCCCAGGGTTCTTC
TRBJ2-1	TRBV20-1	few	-	CSAGILGEQFF	TGCAGTGCTGGGATTCTTGGTGAGCAGTTCTTC
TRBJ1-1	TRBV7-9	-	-	CASSHKGSMNTEAFF	TGTGCCAGCAGCCATAAGGGGTCTATGAACACTGAAGCTTTCTTT
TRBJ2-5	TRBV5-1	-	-	CASSRGTAQETQYF	TGCGCCAGCAGCCGCGGGACAGCACAAGAGACCCAGTACTTC
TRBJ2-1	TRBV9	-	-	CASSPSSMGYNEQFF	TGTGCCAGCAGCCCCAGCAGCATGGGGTACAATGAGCAGTTCTTC
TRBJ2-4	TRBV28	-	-	CASSFEGIKNIQYF	TGTGCCAGCAGTTTTGAGGGAATCAAAAACATTCAGTACTTC
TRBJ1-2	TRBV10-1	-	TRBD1	CASSPGQGDYGYTF	TGCGCCAGCAGCCCGGGACAGGGGGACTATGGCTACACCTTC
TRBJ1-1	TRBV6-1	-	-	CASSGATRTAEAFF	TGTGCCAGCAGTGGAGCGACCCGCACGGCTGAAGCTTTCTTT
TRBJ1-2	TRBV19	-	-	CASSISGHYYGYTF	TGTGCCAGTAGTATCTCGGGACATTACTATGGCTACACCTTC
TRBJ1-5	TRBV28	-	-	CASSFRSFSSNQPQHF	TGTGCCAGCAGCTTTAGGTCATTCTCTAGCAATCAGCCCCAGCATTTT
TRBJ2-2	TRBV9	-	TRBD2	CASSGAAGGPTGELFF	TGTGCCAGCAGCGGGGCCGCGGGGGGACCCACCGGGGAGCTGTTTTTT